This is a list of T cell receptor beta chains from one sample in a study of PD-L1 blockade in urothelial cancer. Repertoires were generated with immunoSEQ multiplex PCR, while TCRdb's copy carries only in-frame clones and drops some. The table lists tens of thousands of clones, 70% to 90% of them singletons. Sequencing used PBMCs, obtained around atezolizumab (anti-PD-L1) treatment. The receptors shown here come from a man in his fifties or sixties with urothelial cancer. Each CDR3 is given with its conserved first and last residue. D genes are given only for firm matches. Size is omitted from some rows. Given values are once, few, many or a class for expanded clones.

>NA|TRBJ2-3|TRBV2|TRBD1
CASSRDRNTDTQYF
TGTGCCAGCAGCCGGGACAGGAACACAGATACGCAGTATTTT
>NA|TRBJ2-2|TRBV15|NA
CATSRDRTLTGELFF
TGTGCCACCAGCAGAGATCGGACACTTACCGGGGAGCTGTTTTTT
>NA|TRBJ2-3|TRBV2|TRBD2
CASRGWGSGGARTDTQYF
TGTGCCAGCAGGGGCTGGGGTAGCGGGGGGGCCCGGACAGATACGCAGTATTTT
>NA|TRBJ2-7|TRBV5-1|NA
CASSLSVSAGSYEQYF
TGCGCCAGCAGCTTGTCCGTCTCAGCGGGTTCCTACGAGCAGTACTTC
>NA|TRBJ2-7|TRBV10-2|NA
CASRGARGSYEQYF
TGCGCCAGCAGGGGGGCCAGGGGCTCCTACGAGCAGTACTTC
>NA|TRBJ2-1|TRBV7-9|NA
CASSYGGFEQFF
TGTGCCAGCAGCTACGGAGGCTTTGAGCAGTTCTTC
>NA|TRBJ1-5|TRBV19|NA
CASRLVGTFSNQPQHF
TGTGCCAGTAGATTAGTAGGGACATTTAGCAATCAGCCCCAGCATTTT
>NA|TRBJ2-5|TRBV19|NA
CASSLTQGPQETQYF
TGTGCCAGTAGCTTAACGCAGGGTCCACAAGAGACCCAGTACTTC
>NA|TRBJ2-2|TRBV19|TRBD2
CASSMQRGVPGELFF
TGTGCCAGTAGTATGCAGCGGGGGGTCCCCGGGGAGCTGTTTTTT
>NA|TRBJ1-2|TRBV5-4|TRBD1
CASSRTGDGYTF
TGTGCCAGCAGCCGGACAGGGGATGGCTACACCTTC
>once|TRBJ1-1|TRBV9|TRBD1
CASSVEGTGGEVTEAFF
TGTGCCAGCAGCGTAGAGGGTACAGGGGGCGAGGTCACTGAAGCTTTCTTT
>few|TRBJ2-1|TRBV19|NA
CASSIGAGAADEQFF
TGTGCCAGTAGTATAGGGGCAGGGGCGGCGGATGAGCAGTTCTTC
>NA|TRBJ1-5|TRBV6-5|NA
CASSRSRGQPQHF
TGTGCCAGCAGCCGATCACGGGGACAGCCCCAGCATTTT
>NA|TRBJ1-2|TRBV7-9|TRBD1
CASSETIGGADGYTF
TGTGCCAGCAGCGAAACGATAGGGGGCGCAGATGGCTACACCTTC
>NA|TRBJ1-2|TRBV5-1|NA
CASTPWPGNHGYTF
TGCGCCAGCACTCCGTGGCCAGGGAATCATGGCTACACCTTC
>few|TRBJ2-1|TRBV7-8|TRBD2
CASSPFKVAGGLNEQFF
TGTGCCAGCAGCCCCTTTAAGGTAGCGGGGGGCCTCAATGAGCAGTTCTTC
>few|TRBJ2-7|TRBV14|NA
CASGRQSYEQYF
TGTGCCAGCGGTCGACAGTCCTACGAGCAGTACTTC
>NA|TRBJ1-2|TRBV5-4|NA
CASSFLRSDYGYTF
TGTGCCAGCAGCTTTCTCCGGTCGGACTATGGCTACACCTTC
>NA|TRBJ1-2|TRBV5-1|TRBD1
CASSIRQGRPYGYTF
TGCGCCAGCAGCATACGACAGGGCAGACCCTATGGCTACACCTTC
>NA|TRBJ1-6|TRBV2|TRBD1
CASRRQGSNNSPLHF
TGTGCCAGCAGGAGACAGGGAAGTAACAATTCACCCCTCCACTTT
>NA|TRBJ2-2|TRBV6-5|NA
CATRDWIKNTGELFF
TGTGCCACCCGGGACTGGATCAAGAACACCGGGGAGCTGTTTTTT
>NA|TRBJ1-5|TRBV19|TRBD1
CASSMTGSYQPQHF
TGTGCCAGTAGTATGACAGGGTCGTATCAGCCCCAGCATTTT
>NA|TRBJ2-5|TRBV10-1|TRBD2
CASSEVRGVRQETQYF
TGCGCCAGCAGTGAGGTGCGGGGGGTCCGACAAGAGACCCAGTACTTC
>few|TRBJ2-4|TRBV11-3|NA
CASSLDGGENIQYF
TGTGCCAGCAGCTTAGACGGGGGTGAAAACATTCAGTACTTC
>NA|TRBJ1-1|TRBV6-1|NA
CASSLGQISSTEAFF
TGTGCCAGCAGTCTCGGACAGATATCGAGCACTGAAGCTTTCTTT
>once|TRBJ1-1|TRBV11-1|NA
CASSPRKGLNTEAFF
TGTGCCAGCAGCCCCCGGAAGGGGCTGAACACTGAAGCTTTCTTT
>NA|TRBJ1-1|TRBV5-1|TRBD1
CASSLGSPGQGVVSTEAFF
TGCGCCAGCAGCTTGGGGTCACCGGGACAGGGGGTCGTGAGCACTGAAGCTTTCTTT
>few|TRBJ1-1|TRBV19|NA
CASSAQTETEAFF
TGTGCCAGTAGTGCCCAGACAGAAACTGAAGCTTTCTTT
>NA|TRBJ2-5|TRBV15|TRBD1
CATSSVRGIGETQYF
TGTGCCACCAGCAGTGTCAGGGGGATAGGAGAGACCCAGTACTTC
>NA|TRBJ2-7|TRBV5-4|TRBD1
CASKRTGDYEQYF
TGTGCCAGCAAGAGGACAGGGGATTACGAGCAGTACTTC
>NA|TRBJ2-3|TRBV5-1|TRBD1
CASSPGQGSTDTQYF
TGCGCCAGCAGCCCGGGACAGGGGAGCACAGATACGCAGTATTTT
>NA|TRBJ1-1|TRBV2|TRBD1
CASSVQGAVTEAFF
TGTGCCAGCAGTGTACAGGGGGCGGTCACTGAAGCTTTCTTT
>once|TRBJ1-2|TRBV28|TRBD1
CASSPLTGGYSNYGYTF
TGTGCCAGCAGTCCCTTGACAGGGGGGTACAGCAACTATGGCTACACCTTC
>NA|TRBJ1-1|TRBV5-8|NA
CASSLVGGITEAFF
TGTGCCAGCAGCTTGGTGGGGGGGATCACTGAAGCTTTCTTT
>NA|TRBJ1-5|TRBV19|NA
CASSIATGITQPQHF
TGTGCCAGTAGTATCGCTACAGGGATAACTCAGCCCCAGCATTTT
>NA|TRBJ1-2|TRBV10-1|NA
CASRRIKQGRLGYTF
TGCGCCAGCAGGAGGATAAAACAGGGTAGGTTAGGCTACACCTTC
>once|TRBJ2-2|TRBV21-1|NA
CASSKGLHPPTGELFF
TGTGCCAGCAGCAAGGGACTTCATCCTCCCACCGGGGAGCTGTTTTTT
>NA|TRBJ1-5|TRBV6-1|NA
CASSEGFSESNQPQHF
TGTGCCAGCAGTGAAGGTTTCAGTGAAAGCAATCAGCCCCAGCATTTT
>NA|TRBJ2-7|TRBV6-1|NA
CASTPGHSSVEQYF
TGTGCCAGCACCCCGGGACATAGCTCCGTGGAGCAGTACTTC
>NA|TRBJ2-3|TRBV7-2|TRBD2
CASSRAGGSFDTQYF
TGTGCCAGCTCGAGAGCGGGGGGGTCTTTTGATACGCAGTATTTT
>NA|TRBJ1-2|TRBV6-5|NA
CASTFAGEAFYGYTF
TGTGCCAGTACGTTTGCTGGGGAGGCGTTCTATGGCTACACCTTC
>NA|TRBJ1-6|TRBV5-4|TRBD1
CASSYDRVGSPLHF
TGTGCCAGCAGCTATGACAGGGTTGGCTCACCCCTCCACTTT
>few|TRBJ2-7|TRBV11-2|TRBD2
CASSYQRGGTYEQYF
TGTGCCAGCAGCTACCAGCGGGGGGGTACCTACGAGCAGTACTTC
>few|TRBJ2-6|TRBV5-6|TRBD2
CASSPGGGGANVLTF
TGTGCCAGCAGCCCGGGGGGGGGTGGGGCCAACGTCCTGACTTTC
>NA|TRBJ2-3|TRBV5-1|TRBD2
CASSFGTSTNTQYF
TGCGCCAGCAGCTTCGGGACTAGCACGAATACGCAGTATTTT
>NA|TRBJ2-4|TRBV28|TRBD1
CASSSPGQGANIQYF
TGTGCCAGCAGTTCACCGGGACAGGGTGCAAACATTCAGTACTTC
>NA|TRBJ1-4|TRBV30|TRBD1
CAWSTRGLGEKLFF
TGTGCCTGGAGTACAAGGGGGCTCGGAGAAAAACTGTTTTTT
>NA|TRBJ1-4|TRBV30|NA
CAWSVREGRREKLFF
TGTGCCTGGAGTGTACGGGAGGGGAGGAGGGAAAAACTGTTTTTT
>NA|TRBJ2-1|TRBV7-3|TRBD2
CASSFSSGGGRSEQFF
TGTGCCAGCAGCTTTAGTAGCGGGGGGGGCCGGAGTGAGCAGTTCTTC
>NA|TRBJ1-2|TRBV7-8|TRBD1
CASSLDLITGGAYGYTF
TGTGCCAGCAGCTTAGACCTTATCACAGGGGGCGCCTATGGCTACACCTTC
>NA|TRBJ1-1|TRBV6-5|TRBD1
CASSSLTGGTEAFF
TGTGCCAGCAGTTCGCTAACAGGGGGGACTGAAGCTTTCTTT
>NA|TRBJ2-7|TRBV18|NA
CASSPEIDSTYEQYF
TGTGCCAGCTCACCAGAGATTGATTCTACCTACGAGCAGTACTTC
>NA|TRBJ2-6|TRBV29-1|TRBD1
CSVKTGGPSSGANVLTF
TGCAGCGTTAAAACAGGGGGCCCAAGCTCTGGGGCCAACGTCCTGACTTTC
>once|TRBJ1-5|TRBV28|NA
CASSLSGERQPQHF
TGTGCCAGCAGTTTATCGGGGGAGCGTCAGCCCCAGCATTTT
>NA|TRBJ1-2|TRBV20-1|NA
CSARGPAGGIF
TGCAGTGCTAGAGGTCCAGCGGGAGGGATCTTC